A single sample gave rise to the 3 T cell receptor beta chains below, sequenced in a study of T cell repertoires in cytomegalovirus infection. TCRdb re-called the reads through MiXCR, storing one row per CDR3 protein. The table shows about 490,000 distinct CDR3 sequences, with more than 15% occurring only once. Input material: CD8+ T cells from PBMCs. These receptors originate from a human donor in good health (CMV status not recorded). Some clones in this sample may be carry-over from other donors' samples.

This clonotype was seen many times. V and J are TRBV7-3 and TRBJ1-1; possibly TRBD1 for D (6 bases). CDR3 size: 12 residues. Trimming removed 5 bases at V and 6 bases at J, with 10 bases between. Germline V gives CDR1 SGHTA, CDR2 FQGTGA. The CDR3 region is CASSTGGPEAFF. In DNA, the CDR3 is TGTGCCAGCAGCACCGGGGGGCCTGAAGCTTTCTTT.

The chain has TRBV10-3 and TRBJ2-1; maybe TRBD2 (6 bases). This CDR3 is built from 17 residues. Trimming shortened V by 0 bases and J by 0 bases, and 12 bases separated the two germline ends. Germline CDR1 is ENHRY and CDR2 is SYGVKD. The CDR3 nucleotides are TGTGCCATCAGTGAGTCGTTCGGGGGAGGCTCCTACAATGAGCAGTTCTTC. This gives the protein CAISESFGGGSYNEQFF.

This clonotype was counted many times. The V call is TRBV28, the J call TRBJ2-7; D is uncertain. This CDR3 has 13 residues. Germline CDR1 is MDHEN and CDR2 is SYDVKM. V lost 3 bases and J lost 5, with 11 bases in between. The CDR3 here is CASSFTVSDEQYF. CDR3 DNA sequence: TGTGCCAGCAGTTTTACGGTCTCAGACGAGCAGTACTTC. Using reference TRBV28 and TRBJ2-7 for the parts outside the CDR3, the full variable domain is DVKVTQSSRYLVKRTGEKVFLECVQDMDHENMFWYRQDPGLGLRLIYFSYDVKMKEKGDIPEGYSVSREKKERFSLILESASTNQTSMYLCASSFTVSDEQYFGPGTRLTVT.